These T cell receptor beta chains were read from a single sample in a study of blood T cells in healthy people across ages. Each CDR3 protein gets one entry after TCRdb re-called the 5' RACE reads with MiXCR. The repertoire includes approximately 1.5 million distinct CDR3 sequences, around 40% of them detected once, and about 4% sits in the top ten. Specimen: blood. The receptors derive from a young woman in good health. Both conserved end residues are part of each CDR3. The order of the fields is J gene, V gene, D gene, clone size, CDR3 protein, CDR3 DNA. A D gene is named only where the DNA matches it firmly. Where a row states a size, it is once, few, many or the class of an expanded clone; other rows omit it.

TRBJ2-7,TRBV20-1,.,.,CSADTGSYEQYF,TGCAGTGCTGACACAGGCTCCTACGAGCAGTACTTC
TRBJ2-3,TRBV5-1,.,.,CASSLRAPTDTQSF,TGCGCCAGCAGCTTGAGGGCCCCCACAGATACGCAGTCTTTT
TRBJ2-7,TRBV7-9,.,few,CASSLEGVTYEQYF,TGTGCCAGCAGCTTAGAGGGGGTCACCTACGAGCAGTACTTC
TRBJ1-2,TRBV7-2,.,.,CASSLNPDSRGNGYTF,TGTGCCAGCAGCTTAAATCCGGACAGTCGAGGAAATGGCTACACCTTC
TRBJ1-1,TRBV3-1,.,.,CASSPHGHQNTEAFF,TGTGCCAGCAGCCCCCATGGACACCAGAACACTGAAGCTTTCTTT
TRBJ2-3,TRBV12-3/TRBV12-4,.,few,CASSIMRETDTQYF,TGTGCCAGCAGTATCATGAGAGAAACAGATACGCAGTATTTT
TRBJ2-3,TRBV30,.,.,CAWSNDRATQYF,TGTGCCTGGAGTAATGACAGAGCTACGCAGTATTTT
TRBJ2-1,TRBV4-2,TRBD1,.,CASSQDWDSSYNEQFF,TGTGCCAGCAGCCAAGATTGGGACAGCTCCTACAATGAGCAGTTCTTC
TRBJ1-2,TRBV27,.,.,CASTSIFSGGYTF,TGTGCCAGCACCTCAATCTTTTCGGGCGGCTACACCTTC
TRBJ1-2,TRBV6-5,.,few,CASSAAAGTYGYTF,TGTGCCAGCAGTGCCGCAGCAGGGACCTATGGCTACACCTTC
TRBJ1-4,TRBV4-1,.,few,CASSQDPPRGLNEKLFF,TGCGCCAGCAGCCAAGATCCTCCGCGAGGCCTCAATGAAAAACTGTTTTTT
TRBJ2-7,TRBV6-5,TRBD1,few,CASRREGAGDEQYF,TGTGCCAGCAGAAGAGAGGGGGCGGGTGACGAGCAGTACTTC
TRBJ2-7,TRBV5-1,TRBD2,few,CASSAKTSASSYEQYF,TGCGCCAGCAGCGCCAAGACTAGCGCCAGCTCCTACGAGCAGTACTTC
TRBJ2-7,TRBV7-6,.,.,CASSLDRDFSYEQYF,TGTGCCAGCAGCTTAGACAGGGACTTCTCCTACGAGCAGTACTTC
TRBJ1-1,TRBV29-1,.,.,CSVEQGGMNTEAFF,TGCAGCGTTGAACAAGGCGGGATGAACACTGAAGCTTTCTTT
TRBJ2-1,TRBV5-1,TRBD2,once,CASSSLSAGAVNEQFF,TGCGCCAGCAGCTCGCTGTCTGCGGGAGCGGTCAATGAGCAGTTCTTC
TRBJ2-1,TRBV10-2,.,.,CASSDWVGDNEQFF,TGCGCCAGCAGTGACTGGGTGGGGGACAATGAGCAGTTCTTC
TRBJ2-1,TRBV20-1,.,.,CSAPDRHRVNYNEQFF,TGCAGTGCTCCCGACCGCCACAGGGTAAACTACAATGAGCAGTTCTTC
TRBJ2-7,TRBV7-9,.,few,CASRDISSYNEQYF,TGTGCCAGCAGGGACATAAGCTCCTACAATGAGCAGTACTTC
TRBJ1-2,TRBV7-2,.,few,CASSFTSASYYGYTF,TGTGCCAGCAGCTTTACAAGCGCCTCCTACTATGGCTACACCTTC
TRBJ2-5,TRBV7-2,.,many,CASSFEISETQYF,TGTGCCAGCAGCTTCGAGATTTCGGAGACCCAGTACTTC
TRBJ2-5,TRBV7-7,TRBD2,.,CASSPSIGGGIAETQYF,TGTGCTAGCAGCCCTAGTATCGGCGGGGGGATCGCGGAGACCCAGTACTTC
TRBJ1-1,TRBV3-1,.,.,CASSYLGRAKAFF,TGTGCCAGCAGCTACCTAGGCAGGGCAAAAGCTTTCTTT
TRBJ2-7,TRBV29-1,.,.,CSVESPGGSGGTLYEQYF,TGCAGCGTTGAAAGCCCAGGGGGTTCTGGCGGGACCCTCTACGAGCAGTACTTC
TRBJ1-5,TRBV7-9,TRBD1,once,CASTDGTGHQPQHF,TGTGCCAGCACCGACGGGACAGGACATCAGCCCCAGCATTTT
TRBJ1-2,TRBV7-2,.,few,CATWRGGSSSYGYTF,TGTGCCACCTGGCGTGGGGGAAGTAGTTCTTATGGCTACACCTTC
TRBJ2-5,TRBV7-9,.,few,CASSPDIVYQETQYF,TGTGCCAGCAGCCCGGACATTGTGTACCAAGAGACCCAGTACTTC
TRBJ1-5,TRBV7-9,TRBD1,.,CASSTTTGSQPQHF,TGTGCCAGCAGTACTACGACAGGGTCTCAGCCCCAGCATTTT
TRBJ2-5,TRBV27,TRBD2,few,CASSPLAGVRNEQYF,TGTGCCAGCAGTCCTCTAGCGGGAGTAAGGAATGAGCAGTACTTC
TRBJ2-5,TRBV4-3,.,many,CASSQDWLVVEETQYF,TGCGCCAGCAGCCAAGATTGGTTAGTAGTTGAAGAGACCCAGTACTTC
TRBJ2-5,TRBV20-1,.,.,CSASRTLEQYF,TGCAGTGCTTCTAGGACACTTGAGCAGTACTTC
TRBJ2-1,TRBV20-1,.,.,CSARVLSEYSPNEQFF,TGCAGTGCTAGAGTTCTCAGCGAGTATTCCCCAAATGAGCAGTTCTTC
TRBJ1-2,TRBV20-1,.,few,CSASTGSIHYGYTF,TGCAGTGCTAGCACAGGCTCTATTCACTATGGCTACACCTTC
TRBJ1-1,TRBV2,TRBD1,few,CASSGNRGYTEAFF,TGTGCCAGCAGCGGCAACAGGGGGTACACTGAAGCTTTCTTT
TRBJ2-7,TRBV12-3/TRBV12-4,.,once,CASRGTGSPYEQYF,TGTGCCAGCAGAGGAACAGGGTCCCCCTACGAGCAGTACTTC
TRBJ1-2,TRBV15,TRBD1,few,CATSRDTGTAYGYTF,TGTGCCACCAGCAGAGATACCGGGACAGCCTATGGCTACACCTTC
TRBJ2-2,TRBV4-1,TRBD2,.,CASSQVLAGVHTGELFF,TGCGCCAGCAGCCAAGTGCTAGCGGGAGTCCACACCGGGGAGCTGTTTTTT
TRBJ1-1,TRBV9,.,few,CASSVGSGEPNTEAFF,TGTGCCAGCAGCGTAGGCAGCGGGGAACCCAACACTGAAGCTTTCTTT
TRBJ1-2,TRBV29-1,.,.,CSVENPGNYGYTF,TGCAGCGTCGAAAATCCAGGGAACTATGGCTACACCTTC
TRBJ1-1,TRBV27,.,.,CASSAEPYGNTEAFF,TGTGCCAGCAGTGCCGAACCTTACGGAAACACTGAAGCTTTCTTT
TRBJ2-1,TRBV21-1,.,.,CASSKGLRRREQFF,TGTGCCAGCAGCAAAGGGCTAAGACGGAGAGAGCAGTTCTTC
TRBJ1-5,TRBV7-9,.,.,CASSLAEGPQHF,TGTGCCAGCAGCTTAGCGGAAGGGCCCCAGCATTTT
TRBJ2-1,TRBV24-1,TRBD2,.,CATSDLAGGSSYNEQFF,TGTGCCACCAGTGATCTAGCGGGAGGGAGCTCCTACAATGAGCAGTTCTTC
TRBJ2-1,TRBV2,TRBD2,.,CATTSGKDNEQFF,TGTGCCACCACTAGCGGGAAAGACAATGAGCAGTTCTTC
TRBJ2-1,TRBV20-1,.,.,CSASQGFETQFF,TGCAGTGCTTCGCAGGGATTCGAGACCCAGTTCTTC
TRBJ1-1,TRBV7-2,.,few,CASSPMRVNTEAFF,TGTGCCAGCAGCCCGATGAGGGTGAACACTGAAGCTTTCTTT
TRBJ2-1,TRBV4-3,.,few,CASSQDRNPGFNEQFF,TGCGCCAGCAGCCAAGATAGAAACCCAGGTTTTAATGAGCAGTTCTTC
TRBJ2-7,TRBV25-1,.,few,CASSDYGTRSPYEQYF,TGTGCCAGCAGCGACTACGGGACACGCAGCCCCTACGAGCAGTACTTC
TRBJ2-3,TRBV9,.,.,CASSVPSAGTDTQYF,TGTGCCAGCAGCGTCCCCTCGGCGGGCACAGATACGCAGTATTTT
TRBJ2-7,TRBV6-1,.,few,CASSLRDPRSYEQYF,TGTGCCAGCAGTCTCCGGGACCCTCGCTCCTACGAGCAGTACTTC
TRBJ2-2,TRBV6-2/TRBV6-3,.,.,CASRGQRLGITGELFF,TGTGCCAGCAGAGGGCAGAGACTAGGAATCACCGGGGAGCTGTTTTTT
TRBJ1-2,TRBV5-1,.,few,CANSLAAGANYGYTF,TGCGCCAACAGCTTGGCCGCAGGGGCTAACTATGGCTACACCTTC
TRBJ2-3,TRBV27,TRBD2,.,CASSLRGRALVTDTQYF,TGTGCCAGCAGTTTGCGAGGGAGGGCCCTCGTGACAGATACGCAGTATTTT
TRBJ1-1,TRBV20-1,.,few,CSAPHPTEAFF,TGCAGTGCCCCCCACCCCACTGAAGCTTTCTTT